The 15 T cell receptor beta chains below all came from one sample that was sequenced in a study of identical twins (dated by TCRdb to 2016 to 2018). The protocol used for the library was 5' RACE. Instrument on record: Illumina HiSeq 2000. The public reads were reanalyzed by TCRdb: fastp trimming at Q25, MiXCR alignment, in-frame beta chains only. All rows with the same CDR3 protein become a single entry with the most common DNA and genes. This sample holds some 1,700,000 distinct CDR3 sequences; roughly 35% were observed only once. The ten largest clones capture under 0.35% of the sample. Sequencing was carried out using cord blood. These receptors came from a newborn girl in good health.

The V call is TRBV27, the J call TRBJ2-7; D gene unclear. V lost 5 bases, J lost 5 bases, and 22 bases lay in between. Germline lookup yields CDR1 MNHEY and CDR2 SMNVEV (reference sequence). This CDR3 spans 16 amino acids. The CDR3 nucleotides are TGTGCCAGCAGTCCCTTTCGGGCCGGCCAAGGGAACGAGCAGTACTTC. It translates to CASSPFRAGQGNEQYF.

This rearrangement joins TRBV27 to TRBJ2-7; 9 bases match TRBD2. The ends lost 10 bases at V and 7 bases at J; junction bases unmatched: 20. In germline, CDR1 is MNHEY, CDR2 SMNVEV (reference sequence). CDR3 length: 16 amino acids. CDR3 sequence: CATGTSPILFYNEQYF. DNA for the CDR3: TGTGCCACCGGGACTAGCCCAATCCTTTTCTACAATGAGCAGTACTTC.

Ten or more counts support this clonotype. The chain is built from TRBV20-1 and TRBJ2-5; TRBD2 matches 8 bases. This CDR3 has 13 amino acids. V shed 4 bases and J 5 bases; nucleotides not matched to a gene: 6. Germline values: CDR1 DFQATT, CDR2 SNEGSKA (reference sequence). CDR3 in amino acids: CSATSGSGETQYF. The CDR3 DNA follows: TGCAGTGCTACCAGCGGGAGTGGTGAGACCCAGTACTTC.

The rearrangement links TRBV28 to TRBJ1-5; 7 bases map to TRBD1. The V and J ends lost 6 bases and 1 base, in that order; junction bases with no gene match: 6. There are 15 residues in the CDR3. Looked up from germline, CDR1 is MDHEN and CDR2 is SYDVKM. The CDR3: CASRTGMGSNQPQHF. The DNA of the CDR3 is TGTGCCAGCAGGACAGGGATGGGGAGCAATCAGCCCCAGCATTTT.

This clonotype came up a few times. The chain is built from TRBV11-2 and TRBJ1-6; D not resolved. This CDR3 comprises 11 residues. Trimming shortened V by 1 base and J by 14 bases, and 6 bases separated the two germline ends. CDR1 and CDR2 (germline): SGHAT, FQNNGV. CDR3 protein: CASSLVGTLHF. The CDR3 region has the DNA TGTGCCAGCAGCTTAGTGGGGACCCTCCACTTT.

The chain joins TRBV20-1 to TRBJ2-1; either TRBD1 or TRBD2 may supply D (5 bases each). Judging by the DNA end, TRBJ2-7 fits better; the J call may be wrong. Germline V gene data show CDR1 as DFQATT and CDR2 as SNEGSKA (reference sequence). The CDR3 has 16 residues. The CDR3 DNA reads TGCAGTGCTACCACCGATTCCGGGGCCTCCTACAATGAGCAGTACTTC. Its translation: CSATTDSGASYNEQYF.

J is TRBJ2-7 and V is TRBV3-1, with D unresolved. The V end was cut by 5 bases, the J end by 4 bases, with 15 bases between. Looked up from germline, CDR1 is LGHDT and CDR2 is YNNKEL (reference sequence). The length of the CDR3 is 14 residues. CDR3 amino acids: CASSYNGEDYEQYF. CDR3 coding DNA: TGTGCCAGCAGCTATAATGGAGAAGATTACGAGCAGTACTTC.

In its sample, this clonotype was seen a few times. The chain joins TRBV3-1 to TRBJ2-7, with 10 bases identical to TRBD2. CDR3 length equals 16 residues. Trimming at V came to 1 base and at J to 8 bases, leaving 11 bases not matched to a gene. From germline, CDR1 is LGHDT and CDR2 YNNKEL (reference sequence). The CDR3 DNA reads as TGTGCCAGCAGCCAAGGGCTAGCGGGAGTGGGAAGCAAGCAGTACTTC. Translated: CASSQGLAGVGSKQYF.

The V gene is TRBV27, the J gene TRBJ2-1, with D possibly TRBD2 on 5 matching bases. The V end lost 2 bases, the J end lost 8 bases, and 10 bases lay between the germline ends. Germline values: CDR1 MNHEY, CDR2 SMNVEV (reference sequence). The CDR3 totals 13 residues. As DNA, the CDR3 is TGTGCCAGCAGTTTAAGGAGGCGGGATGAGCAGTTCTTC. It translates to CASSLRRRDEQFF.

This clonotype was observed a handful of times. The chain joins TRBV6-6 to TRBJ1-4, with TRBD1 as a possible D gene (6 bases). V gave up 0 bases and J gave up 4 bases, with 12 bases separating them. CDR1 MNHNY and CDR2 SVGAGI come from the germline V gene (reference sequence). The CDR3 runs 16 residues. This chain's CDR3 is CASSYSRTAINEKLFF. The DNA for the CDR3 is TGTGCCAGCAGTTACTCCCGGACAGCCATTAATGAAAAACTGTTTTTT.

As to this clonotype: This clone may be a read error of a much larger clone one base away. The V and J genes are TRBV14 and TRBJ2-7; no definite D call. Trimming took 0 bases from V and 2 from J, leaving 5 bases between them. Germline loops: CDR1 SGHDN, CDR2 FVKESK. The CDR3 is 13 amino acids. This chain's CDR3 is CASSQDMAYEQYF. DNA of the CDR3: TGTGCCAGCAGCCAAGATATGGCCTACGAGCAGTACTTC.

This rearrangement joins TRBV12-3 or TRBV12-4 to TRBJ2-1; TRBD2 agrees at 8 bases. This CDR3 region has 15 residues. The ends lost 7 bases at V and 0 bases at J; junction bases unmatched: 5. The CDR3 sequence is CASTIAGISYNEQFF. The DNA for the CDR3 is TGTGCCAGCACTATAGCGGGGATCTCCTACAATGAGCAGTTCTTC.

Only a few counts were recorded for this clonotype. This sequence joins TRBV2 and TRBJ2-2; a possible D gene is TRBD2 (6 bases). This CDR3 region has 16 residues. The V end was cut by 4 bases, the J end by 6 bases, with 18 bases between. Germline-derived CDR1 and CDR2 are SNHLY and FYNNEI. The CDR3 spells CASSGGGVGVPGELFF. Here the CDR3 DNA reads TGTGCCAGCAGTGGAGGAGGGGTGGGGGTCCCCGGGGAGCTGTTTTTT.

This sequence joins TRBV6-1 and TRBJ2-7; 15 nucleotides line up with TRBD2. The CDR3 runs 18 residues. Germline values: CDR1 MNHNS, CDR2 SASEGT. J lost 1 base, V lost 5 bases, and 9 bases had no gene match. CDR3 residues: CASSPRRTSGGASYEQYF. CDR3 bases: TGTGCCAGCAGTCCCAGGCGGACTAGCGGGGGGGCTTCCTACGAGCAGTACTTC.

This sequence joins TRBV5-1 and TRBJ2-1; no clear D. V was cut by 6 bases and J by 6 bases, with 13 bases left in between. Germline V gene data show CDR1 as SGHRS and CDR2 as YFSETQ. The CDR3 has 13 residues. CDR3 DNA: TGCGCCAGCACTCTAAGTCGGTCCAATGAGCAGTTCTTC. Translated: CASTLSRSNEQFF.